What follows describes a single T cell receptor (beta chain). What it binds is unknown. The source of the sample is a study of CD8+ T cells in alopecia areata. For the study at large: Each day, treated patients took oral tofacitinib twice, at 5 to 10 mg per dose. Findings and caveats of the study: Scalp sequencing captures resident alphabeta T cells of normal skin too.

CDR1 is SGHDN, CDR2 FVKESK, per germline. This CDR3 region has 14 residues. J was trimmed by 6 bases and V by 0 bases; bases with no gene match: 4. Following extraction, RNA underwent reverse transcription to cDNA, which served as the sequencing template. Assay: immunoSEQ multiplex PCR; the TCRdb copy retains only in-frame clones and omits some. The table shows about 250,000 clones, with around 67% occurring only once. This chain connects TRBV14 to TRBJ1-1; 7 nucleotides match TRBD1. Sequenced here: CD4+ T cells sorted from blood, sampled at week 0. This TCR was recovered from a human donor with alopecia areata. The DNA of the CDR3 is TGTGCCAGCAGCCAAGATTCCGACAGGGCTGAAGCTTTCTTT. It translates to CASSQDSDRAEAFF.